Each of the 6 T cell receptor beta chains below was sequenced from the same sample in a study of blood T cell repertoires in COVID-19. The data were produced by immunoSEQ multiplex PCR, yet TCRdb's version contains in-frame clones alone and is incomplete. The sample has some 80,000 clones, roughly four fifths seen once; the top ten hold approximately 39%. The material sequenced was peripheral blood. The receptors derive from a woman between 65 and 79 years old with acute or convalescent COVID-19.

CDR3 protein: CASSFAVYGYTF. The CDR3 DNA follows: TGTGCCAGCAGTTTTGCAGTCTATGGCTACACCTTC. The rearrangement uses TRBV28 and TRBJ1-2; no reliable D call. The CDR3 is 12 residues long. Germline V CDR1 and CDR2: MDHEN, SYDVKM. The ends were cut back, 3 bases at V and 4 bases at J, with 6 bases in the middle.

The chain recombines TRBV30 with TRBJ1-6; the D is unclear. Germline lookup yields CDR1 GTSNPN and CDR2 SVGIG (reference sequence). Deletions cut 5 bases from V and 10 bases from J, with 9 bases between. The CDR3 covers 11 residues. The CDR3 nucleotides are TGTGCCTGGGGGAGGGTGTCACCCCTCCACTTT. The encoded protein is CAWGRVSPLHF.

The genes are TRBV3-1 (or the pseudogene TRBV3-2) and TRBJ1-6; 7 bases map to TRBD1. J gave up 7 bases and V 7 bases, and 7 bases lay outside the gene matches. Germline lookup yields CDR1 LGHDT and CDR2 YNNKEL (reference sequence). This CDR3 has 14 amino acids. CDR3 region: CASNPGQRNSPLHF. As DNA, the CDR3 is TGTGCCAGCAACCCGGGACAGAGGAATTCACCCCTCCACTTT.

The gene calls are TRBV6-1 and TRBJ1-1; 8 nucleotides agree with TRBD1. The CDR3 runs to 15 residues. Germline V CDR1 and CDR2: MNHNS, SASEGT. Trimming took 3 bases from V and 1 from J; bases not matched to a gene: 4. CDR3 residues: CASSDQDRANTEAFF. As DNA, the CDR3 is TGTGCCAGCAGTGACCAGGACAGGGCGAACACTGAAGCTTTCTTT.

This chain connects TRBV6-2 or TRBV6-3 to TRBJ2-7, with 8 positions matching TRBD2. Germline V gives CDR1 MNHEY, CDR2 SVGEGT. V shed 4 bases, J shed 7 bases, and the junction held 9 bases outside the gene matches. The CDR3 is 14 residues long. The CDR3 DNA reads as TGTGCCAGCAGTTTGTTTCGGGAGGGGGGAGAGCAGTACTTC. Encoded protein: CASSLFREGGEQYF.

This chain links TRBV29-1 with TRBJ1-1; D not certain. CDR3 size: 13 residues. Germline lookup yields CDR1 SQVTM and CDR2 ANQGSEA. The V end lost 0 bases, the J end lost 4 bases, and 9 bases lay between the germline ends. The CDR3 DNA follows: TGCAGCGTTGAAGATCAGGAGGGCACTGAAGCTTTCTTT. Amino acid sequence: CSVEDQEGTEAFF.